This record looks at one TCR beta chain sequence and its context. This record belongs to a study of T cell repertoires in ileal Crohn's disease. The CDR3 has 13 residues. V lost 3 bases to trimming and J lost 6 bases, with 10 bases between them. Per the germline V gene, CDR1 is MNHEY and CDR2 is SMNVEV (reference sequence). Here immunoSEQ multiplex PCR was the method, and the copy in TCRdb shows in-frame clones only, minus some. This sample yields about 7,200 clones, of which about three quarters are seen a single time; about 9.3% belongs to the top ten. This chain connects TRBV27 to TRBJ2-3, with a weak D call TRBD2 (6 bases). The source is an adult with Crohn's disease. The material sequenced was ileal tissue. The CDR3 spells CASSLGLHDTQYF. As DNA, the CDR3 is TGTGCCAGCAGTTTGGGACTCCACGATACGCAGTATTTT.